The 30 T cell receptor beta chains listed next were all sequenced from one sample in a study of response to subunit inactivated influenza vaccine. TCRdb called the RT-PCR reads again in MiXCR, with one record for every CDR3 protein. The sample holds 400,000 to 650,000 distinct CDR3 sequences, approximately 7.3% seen once. Sequences were derived from PBMCs from blood, sampled roughly 24 months after vaccination. All receptors derive from a man between 45 and 75 years old who received an inactivated influenza vaccine.

The rearrangement links TRBV20-1 to TRBJ2-3, with no clear D. Trimming pared 3 bases from V and 0 bases from J, leaving 7 bases between. Germline CDR1 is DFQATT and CDR2 is SNEGSKA (reference sequence). The length of the CDR3 is 13 residues. CDR3 bases: TGCAGTGCTAGGTCAGAGAGCACAGATACGCAGTATTTT. Translated, it gives CSARSESTDTQYF.

This clonotype was seen only a few times. This sequence joins TRBV7-2 and TRBJ2-2, with a possible D match to TRBD2 (6 bases). The CDR3 spans 13 residues. Deletions cut 5 bases from V and 5 bases from J, with 9 bases between. Looked up from germline, CDR1 is SGHTA and CDR2 is FQGNSA. The CDR3: CASSNAGTGELFF. The CDR3 DNA sequence: TGTGCCAGCAGCAATGCGGGGACCGGGGAGCTGTTTTTT.

This clonotype was observed a handful of times. The chain employs TRBV3-1 and TRBJ2-7, with D possibly matching TRBD1 (6 bases). V was clipped by 4 bases and J by 2 bases, with 36 bases between them. Germline CDR1 LGHDT, CDR2 YNNKEL (reference sequence). CDR3 length: 22 residues. CDR3 protein: CASSPPDQGPLYRIRITYEQYF. CDR3 bases: TGTGCCAGCAGCCCACCGGACCAGGGGCCCCTATACAGGATTCGAATCACCTACGAGCAGTACTTC.

The chain employs TRBV5-1 and TRBJ2-5; no firm D call. The CDR3 loop spans 14 amino acids. Germline lookup yields CDR1 SGHRS and CDR2 YFSETQ. V was cut by 3 bases and J by 4 bases, with 13 bases left in between. CDR3: CASSSRGDRETQYF. As DNA, the CDR3 is TGCGCCAGCAGCTCCCGTGGGGATCGAGAGACCCAGTACTTC. Together with reference TRBV5-1 and TRBJ2-5, the CDR3 gives the full variable domain: KAGVTQTPRYLIKTRGQQVTLSCSPISGHRSVSWYQQTPGQGLQFLFEYFSETQRNKGNFPGRFSGRQFSNSRSEMNVSTLELGDSALYLCASSSRGDRETQYFGPGTRLLVL.

Of note for this clonotype: A clone one base away is much larger, so this may be a read error. This chain connects TRBV7-2 to TRBJ2-7; 9 bases fit TRBD1. V shed 1 base and J 6 bases; nucleotides not matched to a gene: 1. Germline CDR1 reads SGHTA; CDR2 reads FQGNSA. The CDR3 is 13 amino acids. The CDR3 DNA reads TGTGCCAGCAGCTTAGACAGGGGGCGCGAGCAGTACTTC. Translation: CASSLDRGREQYF. The complete variable domain, with remaining parts taken from reference TRBV7-2 and TRBJ2-7, reads GAGVSQSPSNKVTEKGKDVELRCDPISGHTALYWYRQSLGQGLEFLIYFQGNSAPDKSGLPSDRFSAERTGGSVSTLTIQRTQQEDSAVYLCASSLDRGREQYFGPGTRLTVT.

This clonotype was counted at least ten times. The J gene is TRBJ2-7, the V gene TRBV4-3, with 7 bases lining up with TRBD1. The V and J ends lost 5 bases and 3 bases, in that order; junction bases with no gene match: 4. Germline V gene lookup returns CDR1 LGHNA and CDR2 YSLEER. CDR3 length equals 13 residues. The CDR3 loop reads CASSDAGGYEQYF. In DNA form, the CDR3 reads TGCGCCAGCAGCGATGCAGGGGGCTACGAGCAGTACTTC.

Only a few counts were recorded for this clonotype. The gene calls are TRBV11-2 and TRBJ2-7, with 7 bases fitting TRBD2. The length of the CDR3 is 14 residues. Germline CDR1 reads SGHAT; CDR2 reads FQNNGV. Trimming took 5 bases from V and 6 from J; bases not matched to a gene: 10. The CDR3 nucleotides are TGTGCCAGCAGCCGAAGTGCTAGCGGTATCGAGCAGTACTTC. It codes for CASSRSASGIEQYF.

There are many counts of this clonotype. The chain carries TRBV11-2 and TRBJ2-2, with a possible D match to TRBD2 (6 bases). The V and J ends lost 8 bases and 7 bases respectively, with 23 bases between them. The CDR3 length is 16 residues. The germline gives CDR1 SGHAT, CDR2 FQNNGV. In DNA, the CDR3 is TGTGCCAGCTTGGAGGGCCTGTGGGGATTCGGCGGGGAGCTGTTTTTT. It is translated as CASLEGLWGFGGELFF.

This clonotype was counted a few times. J is TRBJ2-6 and V is TRBV28, with 9 bases lining up with TRBD1. The CDR3 has 17 residues. The trim removed 5 bases at V and 0 bases at J, leaving 5 bases unmatched. Per the germline V gene, CDR1 is MDHEN and CDR2 is SYDVKM. The CDR3 nucleotides are TGTGCCAGCAGTCGGGACAGGGCAATCTCTGGGGCCAACGTCCTGACTTTC. Translation gives CASSRDRAISGANVLTF.

Of note for this clonotype: At one end the junction does not follow the germline gene, possibly because of a read error. The chain is built from TRBV10-2 and TRBJ2-7; D gene ambiguous. There are 18 residues in the CDR3. The germline V gene has CDR1 WSHSY and CDR2 SAAADI. The CDR3 coding sequence is TGCGCCAGCGGTGAGGAACGGCGACTGCGCTTGAAAAATTACGAGCAGTACTTC. The encoded protein is CASGEERRLRLKNYEQYF.

This clonotype was observed a few times. The chain joins TRBV5-1 to TRBJ2-5; 11 bases map to TRBD1. Germline V CDR1 and CDR2: SGHRS, YFSETQ. V shed 4 bases, J shed 5 bases, and the junction held 4 bases outside the gene matches. This CDR3 contains 14 residues. The CDR3 DNA sequence: TGCGCCAGCAGCGGGACAGGGGGGCAGGAGACCCAGTACTTC. This translates into CASSGTGGQETQYF.

The chain is built from TRBV6-1 and TRBJ1-1; a possible D gene is TRBD1 (5 bases). CDR3 length: 14 residues. CDR1 is MNHNS and CDR2 is SASEGT in the germline V gene. Trimming pared 6 bases from V and 3 bases from J, leaving 14 bases between. The CDR3 is CASSPGGVDTEAFF. In nucleotides, the CDR3 is TGTGCCAGCAGCCCGGGGGGGGTGGACACTGAAGCTTTCTTT.

This clonotype was observed a few times. The rearrangement uses TRBV20-1 and TRBJ2-7; TRBD2 matches at 8 bases. CDR1 and CDR2 from the germline V gene are DFQATT and SNEGSKA (reference sequence). The CDR3 length is 15 residues. V was pared by 3 bases and J by 5 bases, with 12 bases of the junction left unmatched. CDR3: CSASNLASGYDEQYF. CDR3 bases: TGCAGTGCTAGCAATCTTGCTAGCGGGTACGACGAGCAGTACTTC.

The J gene is TRBJ1-3, the V gene TRBV12-3 or TRBV12-4; TRBD1 matches at 8 bases. The trim removed 7 bases at V and 0 bases at J, leaving 5 bases unmatched. This CDR3 spans 15 amino acids. The CDR3 here is CASTRTGYSGNTIYF. In DNA form, the CDR3 reads TGTGCCAGCACCCGGACAGGGTACTCTGGAAACACCATATATTTT.

This clonotype was picked up many times. The chain links TRBV10-3 to TRBJ2-7; a weak D match, TRBD1 (6 bases). V lost 5 bases and J 2 bases, leaving 16 bases between the germline ends. Per germline, CDR1 ENHRY and CDR2 SYGVKD. There are 15 residues in the CDR3. CDR3 DNA: TGTGCCATCAGTCCCCTCGGGACACAAACCTACGAGCAGTACTTC. It is translated as CAISPLGTQTYEQYF.

This clonotype was seen more than once but under ten times. The rearrangement links TRBV10-3 to TRBJ2-5; possible D gene TRBD2, 6 bases. In germline, CDR1 is ENHRY, CDR2 SYGVKD. The CDR3 contains 15 residues. V gave up 6 bases and J gave up 5 bases, with 19 bases separating them. CDR3 DNA sequence: TGTGCCATCAGCCAATCGAGTACTAGCCCTGAGACCCAGTACTTC. It is translated as CAISQSSTSPETQYF.

This clonotype came up a few times. The rearrangement uses TRBV4-3 and TRBJ1-6, with 9 bases fitting TRBD1. Trimming cost V 4 bases and J 7 bases; bases outside gene matches: 8. This CDR3 is built from 16 residues. The germline V gene has CDR1 LGHNA and CDR2 YSLEER. CDR3 in amino acids: CASSLGRGQGNSPLHF. CDR3 nucleotide sequence: TGCGCCAGCAGCCTCGGCAGAGGACAGGGGAATTCACCCCTCCACTTT.

CDR3 loop: CSAREGTGVETQYF. CDR3 nucleotide sequence: TGCAGTGCTAGAGAGGGGACAGGGGTAGAGACCCAGTACTTC. This chain uses TRBV20-1 with TRBJ2-5, with TRBD1 matching 10 bases. CDR3 length: 14 amino acids. V dropped 0 bases and J dropped 4; count of bases not matched to a gene: 2. Germline-derived CDR1 and CDR2 are DFQATT and SNEGSKA (reference sequence).

A few counts support this clonotype. This chain links TRBV20-1 with TRBJ2-3; D gene ambiguous. This CDR3 contains 14 residues. Trimming cost V 3 bases and J 0 bases, with 10 bases left between them. Per the germline V gene, CDR1 is DFQATT and CDR2 is SNEGSKA (reference sequence). The CDR3 protein is CSARMATSTDTQYF. In nucleotides, the CDR3 is TGCAGTGCTAGGATGGCCACTAGCACAGATACGCAGTATTTT.

In the case of this clonotype: It is unclear where the CDR3 begins or ends on the DNA, so no DNA is shown, and the CDR3 is as TCRdb lists it. The chain employs TRBV12-3 or TRBV12-4 and TRBJ1-3. The CDR3 is made up of 17 amino acids, end residues included. The CDR3 sequence: CASRGIHFGNSGNTIYF.

This clonotype was detected ten times or more. The chain recombines TRBV29-1 with TRBJ2-7, with 11 bases matching TRBD1. Germline CDR1 SQVTM, CDR2 ANQGSEA. The CDR3 totals 15 residues. Losses at the gene ends were 3 bases for V and 2 bases for J; bases not matched to a gene: 6. The chain's CDR3 is CSVEDRGLFPYEQYF. The CDR3 DNA is TGCAGCGTTGAGGACAGGGGGCTGTTTCCCTACGAGCAGTACTTC.

This clonotype has a count of ten or more. This rearrangement joins TRBV4-3 to TRBJ1-2; no firm D call. This CDR3 contains 14 residues. The germline CDR1 and CDR2 sequences are LGHNA and YSLEER. Trimming shortened V by 0 bases and J by 1 base, and 6 bases separated the two germline ends. The CDR3 here is CASSQEWYNYGYTF. The CDR3 coding sequence is TGCGCCAGCAGCCAAGAATGGTATAACTATGGCTACACCTTC.

This sequence joins TRBV18 and TRBJ2-5; D gene ambiguous. This CDR3 region has 14 residues. V lost 2 bases, J lost 0 bases, and 7 bases lay in between. Germline values: CDR1 KGHSH, CDR2 LQKENI. This CDR3 is CASSPMEYQETQYF. CDR3 nucleotide sequence: TGTGCCAGCTCACCAATGGAGTACCAAGAGACCCAGTACTTC.

The chain employs TRBV19 and TRBJ2-6; 8 bases are shared with TRBD1. The CDR3 is 18 residues long. Trimming at V came to 3 bases and at J to 0 bases, leaving 7 bases not matched to a gene. Germline values: CDR1 LNHDA, CDR2 SQIVND (reference sequence). CDR3 sequence reads: CASSIDRGHFSGANVLTF. The CDR3 nucleotides are TGTGCCAGTAGTATCGACAGGGGCCACTTCTCTGGGGCCAACGTCCTGACTTTC.

This clonotype occurred many times. The J gene is TRBJ2-3, the V gene TRBV6-2 or TRBV6-3; weak D call: TRBD1 (6 bases). Germline CDR1 and CDR2: MNHEY and SVGEGT. V lost 6 bases to trimming and J lost 1 base, with 8 bases between them. The CDR3 is 13 amino acids. CDR3 protein: CASRPGGTDTQYF. The CDR3 DNA follows: TGTGCCAGCAGACCAGGGGGCACAGATACGCAGTATTTT.

The J gene is TRBJ1-6, the V gene TRBV7-2; possible D gene TRBD1, 5 bases. The CDR3 contains 13 residues. Germline V gene lookup returns CDR1 SGHTA and CDR2 FQGNSA. V gave up 4 bases and J gave up 9 bases, with 10 bases separating them. For the CDR3, the DNA is TGTGCCAGCAGCTCTACGGGGGTTTCACCCCTCCACTTT. It codes for CASSSTGVSPLHF.

In its sample, this clonotype was seen a few times. The V gene is TRBV20-1, the J gene TRBJ2-1, with D maybe TRBD2 (6 bases). The CDR3 contains 15 residues. Germline V gene sequence: CDR1 DFQATT, CDR2 SNEGSKA (reference sequence). V was clipped by 6 bases and J by 6 bases, with 21 bases between them. The CDR3 DNA sequence: TGCAGTGCAAGACCGGGACTCACTAAGTCCAATGAGCAGTTCTTC. Translation: CSARPGLTKSNEQFF.

This clonotype was observed a few times. The chain has TRBV3-1 and TRBJ2-1, with TRBD2 matching over 15 bases. Trimming cost V 4 bases and J 15 bases; bases outside gene matches: 10. This CDR3 is 15 amino acids long. Germline CDR1 and CDR2: LGHDT and YNNKEL (reference sequence). The CDR3 here is CASSRGLAGGLPPFF. CDR3 bases: TGTGCCAGCAGCCGAGGACTAGCGGGAGGGCTTCCCCCGTTCTTC.

This clonotype turned up a few times. The V gene is TRBV19, the J gene TRBJ2-1, with 10 bases lining up with TRBD2. With V trimmed by 5 bases and J by 5 bases, 12 bases remained unmatched. Germline V gene data show CDR1 as LNHDA and CDR2 as SQIVND (reference sequence). The length of the CDR3 is 17 residues. The CDR3 DNA reads as TGTGCCAGTAGTCCCCTCGGGACTAGCGAGCGTAACAATGAGCAGTTCTTC. The encoded protein is CASSPLGTSERNNEQFF.

This clonotype was counted a few times. The chain is built from TRBV5-6 and TRBJ1-2; 11 bases fit TRBD1. The CDR3 is made up of 16 amino acids. The ends lost 4 bases at V and 2 bases at J; junction bases unmatched: 7. Germline CDR1 and CDR2: SGHDT and YYEEEE. CDR3 loop: CASSPRGTGGNYGYTF. In DNA form, the CDR3 reads TGTGCCAGCAGCCCCCGGGGGACAGGGGGAAACTATGGCTACACCTTC.